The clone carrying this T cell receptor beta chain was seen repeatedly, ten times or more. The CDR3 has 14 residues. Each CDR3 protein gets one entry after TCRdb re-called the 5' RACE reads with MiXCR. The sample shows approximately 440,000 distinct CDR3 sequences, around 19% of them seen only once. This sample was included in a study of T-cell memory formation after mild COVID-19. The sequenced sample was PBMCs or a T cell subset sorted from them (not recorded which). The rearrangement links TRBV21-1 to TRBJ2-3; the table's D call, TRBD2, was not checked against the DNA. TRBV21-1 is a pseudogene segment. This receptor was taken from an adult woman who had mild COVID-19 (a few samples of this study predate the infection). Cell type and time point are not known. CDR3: CASFGTSATDTQYF. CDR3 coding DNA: TGTGCCAGCTTTGGGACTAGTGCCACAGATACGCAGTATTTT.